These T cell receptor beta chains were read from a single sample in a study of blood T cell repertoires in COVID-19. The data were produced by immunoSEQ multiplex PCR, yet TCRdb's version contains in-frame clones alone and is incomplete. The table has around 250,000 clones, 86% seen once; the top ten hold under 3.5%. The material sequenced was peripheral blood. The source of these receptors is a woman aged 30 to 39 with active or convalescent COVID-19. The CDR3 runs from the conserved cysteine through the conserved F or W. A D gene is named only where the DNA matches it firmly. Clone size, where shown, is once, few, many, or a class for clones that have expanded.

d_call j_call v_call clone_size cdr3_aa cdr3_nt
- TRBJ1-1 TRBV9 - CASSPGGRVHTEAFF TGTGCCAGCAGCCCCGGGGGGCGGGTGCACACTGAAGCTTTCTTT
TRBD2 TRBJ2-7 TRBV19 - CASSTTPRGGSDEQYF TGTGCCAGTAGTACAACCCCGCGGGGGGGCTCCGACGAGCAGTACTTC
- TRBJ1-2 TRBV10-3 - CAISESGTRYGYTF TGTGCCATCAGTGAATCCGGGACACGCTATGGCTACACCTTC
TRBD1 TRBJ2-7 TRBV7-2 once CASSPRPGQGALEQYF TGTGCCAGCAGCCCTCGACCGGGACAGGGGGCTTTAGAGCAGTACTTC
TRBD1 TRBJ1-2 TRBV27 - CASSPRQGWGYTF TGTGCCAGCAGTCCCCGACAGGGCTGGGGCTACACCTTC
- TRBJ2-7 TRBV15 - CATSRDLSYEQYF TGTGCCACCAGCAGAGATCTCTCCTACGAGCAGTACTTC
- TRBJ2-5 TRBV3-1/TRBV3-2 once CASSSSLGFQETQYF TGTGCCAGCAGCAGTTCCCTGGGCTTCCAAGAGACCCAGTACTTC
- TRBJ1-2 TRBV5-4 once CASRRADNYGYTF TGTGCCAGCCGGAGGGCGGATAACTATGGCTACACCTTC
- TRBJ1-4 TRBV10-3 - CAISPGTRDEKLFF TGTGCCATCAGTCCCGGGACAAGGGACGAAAAACTGTTTTTT
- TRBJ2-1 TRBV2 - CASSIREGAYNEQFF TGTGCCAGCAGTATCAGGGAGGGGGCCTACAATGAGCAGTTCTTC
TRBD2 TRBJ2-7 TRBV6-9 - CASSYCSGRIYEQYF TGTGCCAGCAGTTATTGTAGCGGGAGAATCTACGAGCAGTACTTC
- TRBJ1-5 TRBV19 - CASHSKGGVSQPQHF TGTGCCAGTCACTCGAAAGGGGGGGTGTCTCAGCCCCAGCATTTT
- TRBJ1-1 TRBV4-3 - CASSLQGTNTEAFF TGCGCCAGCAGCCTACAGGGAACGAACACTGAAGCTTTCTTT
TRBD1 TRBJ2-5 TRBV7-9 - CASSTTTGSETQYF TGTGCCAGCAGCACCACGACAGGGTCAGAGACCCAGTACTTC
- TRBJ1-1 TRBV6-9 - CASSYSLFRAGPTNTEAFF TGTGCCAGCAGTTATTCGCTTTTTCGAGCGGGGCCGACGAACACTGAAGCTTTCTTT
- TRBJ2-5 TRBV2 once CASSEVRGQATQYF TGTGCCAGCAGTGAAGTGCGGGGGCAGGCGACCCAGTACTTC